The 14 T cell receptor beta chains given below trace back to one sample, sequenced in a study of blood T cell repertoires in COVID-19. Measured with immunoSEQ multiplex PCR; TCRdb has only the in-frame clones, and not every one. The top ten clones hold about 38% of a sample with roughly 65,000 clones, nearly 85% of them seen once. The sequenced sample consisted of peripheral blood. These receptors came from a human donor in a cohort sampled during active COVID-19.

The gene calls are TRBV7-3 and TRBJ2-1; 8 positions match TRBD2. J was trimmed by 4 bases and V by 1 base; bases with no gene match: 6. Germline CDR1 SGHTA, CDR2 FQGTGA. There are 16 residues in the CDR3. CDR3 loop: CASSLIPGTSYNEQFF. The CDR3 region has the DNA TGTGCCAGCAGCTTAATACCCGGGACTAGTTACAATGAGCAGTTCTTC. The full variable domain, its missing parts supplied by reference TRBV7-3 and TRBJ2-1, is GAGVSQTPSNKVTEKGKYVELRCDPISGHTALYWYRQSLGQGPEFLIYFQGTGAADDSGLPNDRFFAVRPEGSVSTLKIQRTERGDSAVYLCASSLIPGTSYNEQFFGPGTRLTVL.

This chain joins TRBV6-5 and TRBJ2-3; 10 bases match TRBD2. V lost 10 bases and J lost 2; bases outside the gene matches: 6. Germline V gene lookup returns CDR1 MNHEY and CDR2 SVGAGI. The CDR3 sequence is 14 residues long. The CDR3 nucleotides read TGTGCCACCCGGCTAGCGGGGGCCACAGATACGCAGTATTTT. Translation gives CATRLAGATDTQYF.

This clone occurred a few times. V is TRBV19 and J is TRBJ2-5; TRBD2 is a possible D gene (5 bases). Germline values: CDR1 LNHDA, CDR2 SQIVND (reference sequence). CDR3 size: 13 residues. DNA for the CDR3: TGTGCTAGTGAATCCAACGGAGGAGAGACCCAGTACTTC. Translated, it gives CASESNGGETQYF.

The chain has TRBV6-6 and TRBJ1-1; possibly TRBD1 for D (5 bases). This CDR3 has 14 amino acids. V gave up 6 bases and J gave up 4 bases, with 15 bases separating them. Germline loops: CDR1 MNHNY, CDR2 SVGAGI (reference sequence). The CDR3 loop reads CASSPPRGSTEAFF. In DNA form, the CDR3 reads TGTGCCAGCAGCCCTCCTAGGGGAAGCACTGAAGCTTTCTTT.

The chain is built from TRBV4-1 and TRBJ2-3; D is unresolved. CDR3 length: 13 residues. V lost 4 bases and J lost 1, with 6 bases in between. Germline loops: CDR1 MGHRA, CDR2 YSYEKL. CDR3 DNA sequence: TGCGCCAGCAGCCCCCGGGGCACAGATACGCAGTATTTT. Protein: CASSPRGTDTQYF.

The CDR3 coding sequence is TGTGCCAGCTCAGGTATTACAGGGGGTACTGAAGCTTTCTTT. It translates to CASSGITGGTEAFF. The V and J genes are TRBV18 and TRBJ1-1, with 8 nucleotides matching TRBD1. Germline trimming cut 5 bases from V and 5 bases from J; bases unmatched to any gene: 7. This CDR3 region has 14 residues. In germline, CDR1 is KGHSH, CDR2 LQKENI. The full variable domain, in which reference TRBV18 and TRBJ1-1 provide the parts outside the CDR3, is NAGVMQNPRHLVRRRGQEARLRCSPMKGHSHVYWYRQLPEEGLKFMVYLQKENIIDESGMPKERFSAEFPKEGPSILRIQQVVRGDSAAYFCASSGITGGTEAFFGQGTRLTVV.

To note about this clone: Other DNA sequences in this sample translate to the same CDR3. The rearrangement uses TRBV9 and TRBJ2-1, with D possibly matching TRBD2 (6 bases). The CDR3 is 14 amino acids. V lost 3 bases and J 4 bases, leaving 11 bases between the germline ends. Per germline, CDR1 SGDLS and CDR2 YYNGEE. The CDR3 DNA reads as TGTGCCAGCAGCGCGGGACTTGTATACAATGAGCAGTTCTTC. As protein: CASSAGLVYNEQFF.

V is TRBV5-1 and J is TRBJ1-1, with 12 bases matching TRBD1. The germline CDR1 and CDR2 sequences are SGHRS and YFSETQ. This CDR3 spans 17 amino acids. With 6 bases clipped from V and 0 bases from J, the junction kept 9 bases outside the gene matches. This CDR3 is CASNLGTGGSLNTEAFF. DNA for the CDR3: TGCGCCAGCAACCTTGGGACAGGGGGCTCCTTGAACACTGAAGCTTTCTTT.

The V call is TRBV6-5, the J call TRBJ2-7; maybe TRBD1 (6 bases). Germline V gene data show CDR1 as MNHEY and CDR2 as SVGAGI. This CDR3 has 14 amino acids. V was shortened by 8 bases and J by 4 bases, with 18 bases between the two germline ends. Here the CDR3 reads CASSEWGPGYEQYF. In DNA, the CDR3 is TGTGCCAGCTCCGAGTGGGGGCCGGGGTACGAGCAGTACTTC.

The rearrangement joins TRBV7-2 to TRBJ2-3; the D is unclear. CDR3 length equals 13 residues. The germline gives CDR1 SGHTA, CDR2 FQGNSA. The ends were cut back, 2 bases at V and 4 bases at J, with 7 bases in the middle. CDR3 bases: TGTGCCAGCAGCTTAACAAGTCCAGATACGCAGTATTTT. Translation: CASSLTSPDTQYF.

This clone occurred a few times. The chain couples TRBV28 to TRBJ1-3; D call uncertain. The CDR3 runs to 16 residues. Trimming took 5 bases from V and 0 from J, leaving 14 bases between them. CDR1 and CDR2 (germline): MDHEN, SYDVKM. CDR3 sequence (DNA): TGTGCCAGCAGTCCCCTCATGGGCTCCTCTGGAAACACCATATATTTT. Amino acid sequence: CASSPLMGSSGNTIYF.

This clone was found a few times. The CDR3 sequence: CASSETDSYNSPLHF. The CDR3 DNA sequence: TGTGCCAGCTCTGAGACAGATTCCTATAATTCACCCCTCCACTTT. The V and J genes are TRBV18 and TRBJ1-6, with D possibly being TRBD1 (5 bases). This CDR3 spans 15 amino acids. The germline V and J ends were trimmed by 6 bases and 1 base, with 10 bases remaining between them. Germline assignment: CDR1 KGHSH and CDR2 LQKENI.

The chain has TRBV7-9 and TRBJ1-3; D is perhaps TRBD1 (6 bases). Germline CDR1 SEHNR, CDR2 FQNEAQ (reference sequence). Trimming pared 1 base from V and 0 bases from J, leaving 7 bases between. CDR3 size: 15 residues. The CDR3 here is CASSLGTASGNTIYF. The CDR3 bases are TGTGCCAGCAGCTTAGGGACAGCCTCTGGAAACACCATATATTTT.

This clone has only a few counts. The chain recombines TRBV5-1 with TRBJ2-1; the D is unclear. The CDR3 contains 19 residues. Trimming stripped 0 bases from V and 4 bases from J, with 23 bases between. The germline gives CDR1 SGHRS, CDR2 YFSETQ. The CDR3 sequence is CASSLAVFFDDSTYNEQFF. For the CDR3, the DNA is TGCGCCAGCAGCTTGGCCGTGTTCTTTGACGACTCTACTTACAATGAGCAGTTCTTC.